This TCR beta chain appears in the sequencing data of a study of T cells in Graves' hyperthyroidism and ophthalmopathy. Notes on the study in general: The model foresaw ophthalmopathy a median roughly 6.5 months prior to onset. Blood samples included most of the expanded thyroid clonotypes exceeding 0.001.

With duration under 3 months, ophthalmopathy was active: Clinical Activity Score at least 3, NOSPECS at least 4. Exclusion criteria comprised uncontrolled infection, other autoimmune disease, pregnancy or lactation. TCR beta CDR3 sequences were amplified from RNA transcripts. TCR CDR3 underwent first-round RT-PCR with the HTBI primer set. Each CDR3 protein gets one entry after TCRdb re-called the multiplex PCR reads with MiXCR. This repertoire shows around 600,000 distinct CDR3 sequences, roughly 15% found once; its top ten account for approximately 12%. In this sample, this clonotype turned up a few times. Antigen specificity is unknown. The V and J ends lost 4 bases and 7 bases, in that order; junction bases with no gene match: 9. Germline CDR1 and CDR2: MDHEN and SYDVKM. This CDR3 has 15 residues.

Source material: blood. The chain uses TRBV28 and TRBJ2-2; 7 nucleotides agree with TRBD1. The source is a woman aged 45-59 years with Graves' ophthalmopathy. As DNA, the CDR3 is TGTGCCAGCAGTTGGACAGGAACCCGGGTCGGGGAGCTGTTTTTT. This codes for CASSWTGTRVGELFF.